One and the same sample provided the 27 T cell receptor beta chains below, sequenced in a study of T-cell reconstitution after alpha-beta-depleted transplantation in children. The library targeted TCRbeta and was prepared with unique molecular identifiers. TCRdb ran MiXCR on the PCR reads and lists one entry per CDR3 protein. The sample lists about 360,000 distinct CDR3 sequences; roughly 14% were seen once. This material consisted of PBMCs, taken from the stem cell graft. The receptors were gathered from a human donor who donated a stem cell graft to a child with Fanconi anemia.

This clonotype was found many times. This chain links TRBV6-1 with TRBJ2-3; tentatively, D is TRBD1 or TRBD2 (5 bases each). CDR1 and CDR2 (germline): MNHNS, SASEGT. V was shortened by 8 bases and J by 2 bases, with 14 bases between the two germline ends. CDR3 length: 14 residues. The CDR3 nucleotides are TGTGCCAGCTCCCGGGACCGTTTCACAGATACGCAGTATTTT. The encoded protein is CASSRDRFTDTQYF.

The genes are TRBV12-3 or TRBV12-4 and TRBJ2-7; the D call may be TRBD1 or TRBD2 (5 bases each). Trimming removed 6 bases from V and 3 bases from J, with 18 bases in between. The CDR3 has 15 residues. The CDR3 here is CASSLGGGGDYEQYF. CDR3 nucleotide sequence: TGTGCCAGCAGCCTGGGCGGTGGGGGAGACTACGAGCAGTACTTC.

V usage is TRBV4-2 and J usage is TRBJ1-1, with D perhaps TRBD1 (5 bases). CDR1 is LGHNA, CDR2 YNFKEQ, per germline. The CDR3 is made up of 16 amino acids. Trimming removed 7 bases at V and 7 bases at J, with 25 bases between. CDR3 sequence reads: CASTDSYRGATNEAFF. The CDR3 DNA reads TGTGCCAGCACCGATTCTTACCGCGGGGCCACTAATGAAGCTTTCTTT.

This clonotype was seen many times. This chain uses TRBV5-6 with TRBJ2-2, with D tentatively TRBD2 (7 bases). In germline, CDR1 is SGHDT, CDR2 YYEEEE. There are 14 residues in the CDR3. The V end was cut by 7 bases, the J end by 4 bases, with 14 bases between. The CDR3 DNA follows: TGTGCCAGCCGTGTTGCGGGGGCCACCGGGGAGCTGTTTTTT. Residues: CASRVAGATGELFF.

This chain uses TRBV5-6 with TRBJ1-4, with no clear D. Per germline, CDR1 SGHDT and CDR2 YYEEEE. The CDR3 totals 13 residues. V was pared by 1 base and J by 8 bases, with 9 bases between. The CDR3 nucleotides read TGTGCCAGCAGCTTGTGGCAGCGGGAAAAACTGTTTTTT. Amino acids: CASSLWQREKLFF.

This clonotype was seen more than once but under ten times. The genes are TRBV4-2 and TRBJ2-5; TRBD1 agrees at 10 bases. V lost 4 bases and J lost 3; bases outside the gene matches: 5. The length of the CDR3 is 15 residues. CDR1 and CDR2 from the germline V gene are LGHNA and YNFKEQ. CDR3 DNA sequence: TGTGCCAGCAGCCTGTCCGGGACAGGGGAAGAGACCCAGTACTTC. This codes for CASSLSGTGEETQYF.

This clonotype has only a few counts. This rearrangement joins TRBV7-9 to TRBJ1-1; D is uncertain. Germline V gene data show CDR1 as SEHNR and CDR2 as FQNEAQ (reference sequence). Trimming pared 1 base from V and 1 base from J, leaving 10 bases between. The CDR3 loop spans 15 amino acids. CDR3 nucleotides: TGTGCCAGCAGCTTAGGAGTCCCCTCGAACACTGAAGCTTTCTTT. Translated: CASSLGVPSNTEAFF.

The V gene is TRBV29-1, the J gene TRBJ1-1; maybe TRBD1 (5 bases). V was pared by 1 base and J by 3 bases, with 21 bases between. CDR3 length: 17 amino acids. Germline-derived CDR1 and CDR2 are SQVTM and ANQGSEA. CDR3 protein: CSVEGARQGGSDTEAFF. The CDR3 DNA reads TGCAGCGTTGAAGGGGCCCGCCAGGGTGGGTCAGACACTGAAGCTTTCTTT.

V gene TRBV20-1 combines with J gene TRBJ1-6; D possibly corresponds to TRBD1 (6 bases). Per the germline V gene, CDR1 is DFQATT and CDR2 is SNEGSKA (reference sequence). The CDR3 runs to 14 residues. The germline V and J ends were trimmed by 6 bases and 2 bases, with 11 bases remaining between them. CDR3 bases: TGCAGTGCCCTAGGGGGACCCTATAATTCACCCCTCCACTTT. It encodes CSALGGPYNSPLHF.

This clonotype was recorded at least ten times. The CDR3 DNA reads TGTGCCAGCAGTTTTCGAGCCGGGCAGCTGAAAGAGACCCAGTACTTC. Its translation: CASSFRAGQLKETQYF. The chain has TRBV12-3 or TRBV12-4 and TRBJ2-5; D remains ambiguous. Trimming took off 3 bases at V and 3 bases at J, with 17 bases between the two ends. There are 16 residues in the CDR3.

This clonotype has a handful of counts. V gene TRBV6-1 combines with J gene TRBJ1-2; D is possibly TRBD1 (5 bases). The CDR3 is 16 residues long. The germline CDR1 and CDR2 sequences are MNHNS and SASEGT. Trimming took 6 bases from V and 4 from J, leaving 21 bases between them. CDR3 sequence: CASRNSGGGGFYGYTF. CDR3 nucleotide sequence: TGTGCCAGCAGGAACTCCGGCGGGGGGGGATTCTATGGCTACACCTTC.

This chain links TRBV11-2 with TRBJ1-2, with D hard to call. The CDR3 sequence is 14 residues long. Germline CDR1 is SGHAT and CDR2 is FQNNGV. The V end lost 5 bases, the J end lost 7 bases, and 17 bases lay between the germline ends. CDR3 residues: CASSLREWNSGYTF. CDR3 in DNA: TGTGCCAGCAGCCTCCGGGAGTGGAATAGTGGCTACACCTTC.

This clonotype was recorded a few times. The chain joins TRBV28 to TRBJ2-5, with D possibly being TRBD1 or TRBD2 (5 bases each). CDR3 size: 14 residues. Germline V gives CDR1 MDHEN, CDR2 SYDVKM. Deletions cut 7 bases from V and 2 bases from J, with 14 bases between. The CDR3 DNA sequence: TGTGCCAGCACCGAAACGGGGCGTCAAGAGACCCAGTACTTC. Its translation is CASTETGRQETQYF. Using reference TRBV28 and TRBJ2-5 for the parts outside the CDR3, the full variable domain is DVKVTQSSRYLVKRTGEKVFLECVQDMDHENMFWYRQDPGLGLRLIYFSYDVKMKEKGDIPEGYSVSREKKERFSLILESASTNQTSMYLCASTETGRQETQYFGPGTRLLVL.

This clonotype was detected a few times. This chain connects TRBV10-3 to TRBJ2-3, with 8 bases fitting TRBD2. CDR1 is ENHRY, CDR2 SYGVKD, per germline. This CDR3 region has 14 residues. V lost 5 bases to trimming and J lost 1 base; unmatched junction nucleotides: 2. The CDR3 spells CAISLTSGTDTQYF. In DNA, the CDR3 is TGTGCCATCAGTTTGACTAGCGGCACAGATACGCAGTATTTT.

This clonotype has a handful of counts. J is TRBJ2-2 and V is TRBV5-6; TRBD2 agrees at 14 bases. Trimming removed 4 bases from V and 3 bases from J; junction bases left unmatched: 2. CDR1 and CDR2 (germline): SGHDT, YYEEEE. There are 16 residues in the CDR3. The CDR3 nucleotides read TGTGCCAGCAGCGTGGGACTAGCGGGAGACACCGGGGAGCTGTTTTTT. It codes for CASSVGLAGDTGELFF.

Ten or more counts support this clonotype. The chain recombines TRBV29-1 with TRBJ1-2, with D perhaps matching TRBD1 (5 bases). V lost 1 base and J lost 4, with 10 bases in between. The CDR3 covers 13 residues. Germline CDR1 SQVTM, CDR2 ANQGSEA. CDR3 sequence reads: CSVEGGFGYGYTF. The CDR3 nucleotides read TGCAGCGTTGAAGGGGGCTTCGGCTATGGCTACACCTTC.

V is TRBV19 and J is TRBJ2-1, with unresolved D. The CDR3 sequence is 11 residues long. V was pared by 9 bases and J by 11 bases, with 14 bases between. Germline lookup yields CDR1 LNHDA and CDR2 SQIVND (reference sequence). In DNA form, the CDR3 reads TGTGCCAGCCGCTTCGTAGGTCAGCAGTTCTTC. As protein: CASRFVGQQFF.

The rearrangement links TRBV18 to TRBJ2-1, with unresolved D. The V end was cut by 6 bases, the J end by 9 bases, with 6 bases between. The CDR3 is made up of 10 amino acids. Germline-derived CDR1 and CDR2 are KGHSH and LQKENI. In DNA form, the CDR3 reads TGTGCCAGCTCGGGGTGTGAGCAGTTCTTC. Amino acids: CASSGCEQFF.

This clonotype was observed many times. The V and J genes are TRBV6-2 or TRBV6-3 and TRBJ2-3; 11 nucleotides line up with TRBD2. Trimming cost V 0 bases and J 0 bases; bases outside gene matches: 8. Germline CDR1 reads MNHEY; CDR2 reads SVGEGT. The CDR3 runs 19 residues. Here the CDR3 reads CASSYSSGGAVGSTDTQYF. In DNA form, the CDR3 reads TGTGCCAGCAGTTACTCTAGCGGGGGGGCCGTCGGCAGCACAGATACGCAGTATTTT.

The sample holds many counts of this clonotype. V and J are TRBV7-2 and TRBJ2-2, with 9 bases aligning to TRBD2. The CDR3 runs 15 residues. CDR1 and CDR2 (germline): SGHTA, FQGNSA. Unmatched junction bases numbered 6, after V lost 5 bases and J lost 5 bases. The CDR3, as DNA: TGTGCCAGCAGCCCGGGACTAGCTTCTACCGGGGAGCTGTTTTTT. Residues: CASSPGLASTGELFF. The entire variable domain, with the rest obtained from reference TRBV7-2 and TRBJ2-2, is as follows: GAGVSQSPSNKVTEKGKDVELRCDPISGHTALYWYRQSLGQGLEFLIYFQGNSAPDKSGLPSDRFSAERTGGSVSTLTIQRTQQEDSAVYLCASSPGLASTGELFFGEGSRLTVL.

This clonotype was counted many times. The rearrangement links TRBV15 to TRBJ1-2, with D hard to call. The CDR3 runs to 13 residues. The ends were cut back, 0 bases at V and 2 bases at J, with 4 bases in the middle. CDR1 and CDR2 from the germline V gene are LNHNV and YYDKDF (reference sequence). The CDR3 loop is CATSRDRNYGYTF. The CDR3 nucleotides are TGTGCCACCAGCAGAGATAGAAACTATGGCTACACCTTC.

The chain uses TRBV30 and TRBJ2-2; TRBD2 is a possible D gene (6 bases). Trimming took off 2 bases at V and 0 bases at J, with 10 bases between the two ends. The CDR3 covers 15 residues. Germline V gives CDR1 GTSNPN, CDR2 SVGIG (reference sequence). CDR3 DNA sequence: TGTGCCTGGAGTCTGGGACTGGCGAACACCGGGGAGCTGTTTTTT. Translated, it gives CAWSLGLANTGELFF.

There are a few counts of this clonotype. The gene calls are TRBV10-3 and TRBJ1-4; tentatively, D is TRBD1 (6 bases). V dropped 5 bases and J dropped 7 bases, with 8 bases sitting between them. In germline, CDR1 is ENHRY, CDR2 SYGVKD. The CDR3 spans 12 residues. CDR3 amino acids: CAISPRGEKLFF. The CDR3 DNA sequence: TGTGCCATCAGTCCCAGGGGTGAAAAACTGTTTTTT.

The chain combines TRBV6-1 with TRBJ2-2; the D gene is possibly TRBD2 (6 bases). The CDR3 extends over 15 amino acids. V was trimmed by 6 bases and J by 6 bases, leaving 17 bases between them. CDR1 and CDR2 from the germline V gene are MNHNS and SASEGT. CDR3 sequence: CASRPRTPGAGELFF. As DNA, the CDR3 is TGTGCCAGCAGACCCCGGACACCGGGGGCCGGGGAGCTGTTTTTT.

In this sample, this clonotype turned up a few times. The chain carries TRBV6-1 and TRBJ2-2; 7 bases fit TRBD2. In germline, CDR1 is MNHNS, CDR2 SASEGT. The CDR3 consists of 13 residues. J lost 7 bases, V lost 8 bases, and 7 bases had no gene match. The CDR3 here is CASATSLVGELFF. DNA of the CDR3: TGTGCCAGCGCGACTAGCTTAGTCGGGGAGCTGTTTTTT.

The CDR3 DNA follows: TGCGCCAGCAGCTTGGGGACAGCGTTTGATTCACCCCTCCACTTT. Protein: CASSLGTAFDSPLHF. V and J are TRBV5-1 and TRBJ1-6; TRBD1 might be the D (6 bases). The CDR3 covers 15 residues. Germline V lookup: CDR1 SGHRS, CDR2 YFSETQ. The V and J ends lost 0 bases and 8 bases respectively, with 12 bases between them.

The CDR3 here is CASSLVPDNEQFF. The CDR3 nucleotides are TGCGCCAGCAGCTTGGTGCCCGACAATGAGCAGTTCTTC. The rearrangement uses TRBV5-1 and TRBJ2-1; no firm D call. CDR1 and CDR2 from the germline V gene are SGHRS and YFSETQ. Trimming shortened V by 0 bases and J by 5 bases, and 6 bases separated the two germline ends. This CDR3 spans 13 amino acids.